Following are 3 T cell receptor beta chains from one sample sequenced in a study of cytomegalovirus exposure and HLA in healthy donors. The PCR was carried out with 60 Vbeta primers and 13 Jbeta primers. Method: immunoSEQ multiplex PCR; TCRdb's copy keeps in-frame clones and lacks some. The profile shows around 100,000 clones, more than 80% of them singletons. Sequencing was done on a sample of PBMCs. These receptor sequences come from a man aged 30-40 years in good health and CMV-seronegative.

The chain recombines TRBV7-6 with TRBJ2-2, with 9 positions matching TRBD2. Germline-derived CDR1 and CDR2 are SGHVS and FNYEAQ. J gave up 10 bases and V 5 bases, and 11 bases lay outside the gene matches. CDR3 length: 15 residues. CDR3 in amino acids: CASSPWTSVTLELFF. CDR3 DNA sequence: TGTGCCAGCAGCCCTTGGACTAGCGTGACCCTGGAGCTGTTTTTT.

This chain connects TRBV29-1 to TRBJ2-7; TRBD1 agrees at 8 bases. The CDR3 extends over 12 amino acids. The junction had 4 bases not matched to a gene; V was cut back by 6 bases and J by 3 bases. Germline V lookup: CDR1 SQVTM, CDR2 ANQGSEA. The CDR3 DNA is TGCAGCGTCGCAACAGGGGGCTACGAGCAGTACTTC. It encodes CSVATGGYEQYF.

This clone was counted a single time. This chain joins TRBV4-2 and TRBJ1-3, with D maybe TRBD1 (6 bases). Trimming took off 2 bases at V and 1 base at J, with 12 bases between the two ends. There are 16 residues in the CDR3. The V gene's germline CDR1 is LGHNA and CDR2 YNFKEQ. CDR3 bases: TGTGCCAGCAGCCAACCGGGACAAATATCTGGAAACACCATATATTTT. This encodes CASSQPGQISGNTIYF.